Shown below are 24 T cell receptor beta chains from a single sample sequenced in a study of T-cell memory formation after mild COVID-19. From the 5' RACE reads, TCRdb called clonotypes with MiXCR, one entry per CDR3 protein. The sample includes under 300,000 distinct CDR3 sequences, 15% to 20% of them seen just once. The sequencing sample was made of PBMCs or a T cell subset sorted from them (not recorded which). The receptors derive from a man aged 18 to 29 who had mild COVID-19 (a few samples of this study predate the infection). Cell type and time point are not known.

The table lists this clonotype with a few counts. This rearrangement joins TRBV5-1 to TRBJ1-1; D perhaps matches TRBD1 (5 bases). Germline lookup yields CDR1 SGHRS and CDR2 YFSETQ. This CDR3 is built from 15 residues. Trimming removed 2 bases at V and 4 bases at J, with 15 bases between. The CDR3 loop is CASSFAGIRSTEAFF. The CDR3, as DNA: TGCGCCAGCAGCTTTGCAGGGATTAGAAGCACTGAAGCTTTCTTT. Using reference TRBV5-1 and TRBJ1-1 for the parts outside the CDR3, the full variable domain is KAGVTQTPRYLIKTRGQQVTLSCSPISGHRSVSWYQQTPGQGLQFLFEYFSETQRNKGNFPGRFSGRQFSNSRSEMNVSTLELGDSALYLCASSFAGIRSTEAFFGQGTRLTVV.

This clonotype was detected only a few times. The V gene is TRBV5-1, the J gene TRBJ2-1; 13 bases fit TRBD2. The CDR3 sequence is 15 residues long. The junction had 5 bases not matched to a gene; V was cut back by 6 bases and J by 5 bases. Germline values: CDR1 SGHRS, CDR2 YFSETQ. CDR3 region: CASTPGTSGNNEQFF. CDR3 DNA sequence: TGCGCCAGCACCCCTGGGACTAGCGGGAACAATGAGCAGTTCTTC.

The V call is TRBV29-1, the J call TRBJ1-2, with D maybe TRBD1 (6 bases). Germline CDR1 reads SQVTM; CDR2 reads ANQGSEA. The CDR3 is 16 residues long. The germline V and J ends were trimmed by 6 bases and 6 bases, with 26 bases remaining between them. The CDR3 sequence: CSVEKRTVFSFDGYTF. The DNA of the CDR3 is TGCAGCGTCGAAAAGAGGACAGTTTTTAGTTTCGATGGCTACACCTTC.

The chain joins TRBV11-2 to TRBJ2-7; the D gene is possibly TRBD2 (6 bases). The germline V gene has CDR1 SGHAT and CDR2 FQNNGV. V was pared by 8 bases and J by 4 bases, with 12 bases between. The CDR3 has 12 amino acids. This CDR3 reads CASGRDLYEQYV. The CDR3 DNA sequence: TGTGCCAGCGGGCGGGACCTTTACGAGCAGTACGTC.

The J gene is TRBJ2-5, the V gene TRBV20-1, with 7 bases fitting TRBD1. J was trimmed by 5 bases and V by 0 bases; bases with no gene match: 12. In germline, CDR1 is DFQATT, CDR2 SNEGSKA (reference sequence). CDR3 length: 16 amino acids. CDR3 protein: CSARDPGGQTAETQYF. The CDR3 DNA follows: TGCAGTGCTAGAGACCCTGGGGGACAGACGGCGGAGACCCAGTACTTC.

V usage is TRBV2 and J usage is TRBJ1-5; TRBD1 matches 7 bases. Germline V gene sequence: CDR1 SNHLY, CDR2 FYNNEI. Trimming at V came to 4 bases and at J to 0 bases, leaving 6 bases not matched to a gene. The CDR3 runs to 16 residues. The CDR3 DNA reads as TGTGCCAGCAGTGCGGACAGGAGATATAGCAATCAGCCCCAGCATTTT. Its protein product is CASSADRRYSNQPQHF.

This clonotype was seen a handful of times. The chain has TRBV5-5 and TRBJ2-1; 9 bases match TRBD2. There are 16 residues in the CDR3. The V segment lost 4 bases and the J segment 8 bases; nucleotides outside the gene matches: 13. In germline, CDR1 is SGHKS, CDR2 YYEKEE (reference sequence). The CDR3 DNA sequence: TGTGCCAGCAGCGACGGTTGGCGGGGGGGCTTTGATGAGCAGTTCTTC. Amino acid sequence: CASSDGWRGGFDEQFF.

The gene calls are TRBV6-1 and TRBJ2-1, with 9 bases identical to TRBD2. The germline CDR1 and CDR2 sequences are MNHNS and SASEGT. There are 15 residues in the CDR3. V shed 8 bases, J shed 6 bases, and the junction held 11 bases outside the gene matches. DNA for the CDR3: TGTGCCAGCGCTGAAATAGCGGGGGCTGCCAATGAGCAGTTCTTC. Its translation is CASAEIAGAANEQFF.

This clonotype was counted at least ten times. The chain has TRBV27 and TRBJ2-2; D gene ambiguous. The V gene's germline CDR1 is MNHEY and CDR2 SMNVEV (reference sequence). Trimming shortened V by 10 bases and J by 0 bases, and 3 bases separated the two germline ends. The CDR3 is 11 amino acids. The CDR3 DNA reads as TGTGCCACATCGAACACCGGGGAGCTGTTTTTT. It is translated as CATSNTGELFF.

The rearrangement joins TRBV5-5 to TRBJ1-2; perhaps TRBD1 as D (6 bases). Trimming left V 3 bases short and J 8 bases short, with 17 bases between. Germline CDR1 and CDR2: SGHKS and YYEKEE (reference sequence). The CDR3 length is 14 residues. In DNA form, the CDR3 reads TGTGCCAGCAGCTCGGAACAGGGATGGCGGGGCTACACCTTC. This encodes CASSSEQGWRGYTF.

This clonotype showed up many times. The DNA of the CDR3 is TGCGCCAGCAGCTACAATTACAGGGGCGATTCACCCCTCCACTTT. Amino acids: CASSYNYRGDSPLHF. The genes are TRBV4-3 and TRBJ1-6, with TRBD1 matching 7 bases. The CDR3 runs 15 residues. With 5 bases clipped from V and 8 bases from J, the junction kept 9 bases outside the gene matches. Per the germline V gene, CDR1 is LGHNA and CDR2 is YSLEER.

V usage is TRBV29-1 and J usage is TRBJ2-2, with unresolved D. The CDR3 is made up of 12 amino acids. V lost 6 bases to trimming and J lost 2 bases, with 7 bases between them. From germline, CDR1 is SQVTM and CDR2 ANQGSEA. The CDR3 reads CSVFKNTGELFF. The DNA for the CDR3 is TGCAGCGTATTTAAAAACACCGGGGAGCTGTTTTTT.

V gene TRBV4-1 combines with J gene TRBJ1-2; D uncertain. The CDR3 is 18 residues long. Per the germline V gene, CDR1 is MGHRA and CDR2 is YSYEKL. Trimming pared 3 bases from V and 0 bases from J, leaving 20 bases between. This CDR3 is CASSHNIGRAWANYGYTF. CDR3 bases: TGCGCCAGCAGCCACAATATCGGCCGGGCCTGGGCTAACTATGGCTACACCTTC.

In this sample, this clonotype turned up a few times. The CDR3 DNA sequence: TGTGCCTGGTCTGCTAGCGGGGGCCAGACCCAGTACTTC. It is translated as CAWSASGGQTQYF. This sequence joins TRBV30 and TRBJ2-5; 10 nucleotides align to TRBD2. Germline CDR1 reads GTSNPN; CDR2 reads SVGIG (reference sequence). V gave up 5 bases and J gave up 6 bases; unmatched junction bases: 6. The CDR3 length is 13 residues.

V is TRBV9 and J is TRBJ2-3, with D possibly being TRBD2 (7 bases). V lost 2 bases to trimming and J lost 0 bases, with 16 bases between them. CDR3 length equals 17 residues. CDR1 and CDR2 from the germline V gene are SGDLS and YYNGEE. CDR3 nucleotides: TGTGCCAGCAGCGTGCAAATCGGGGGGCCTAGCACAGATACGCAGTATTTT. It translates to CASSVQIGGPSTDTQYF. Looking up the rest from reference TRBV9 and TRBJ2-3 gives the full variable domain: DSGVTQTPKHLITATGQRVTLRCSPRSGDLSVYWYQQSLDQGLQFLIQYYNGEERAKGNILERFSAQQFPDLHSELNLSSLELGDSALYFCASSVQIGGPSTDTQYFGPGTRLTVL.

This clonotype was detected a few times. The chain links TRBV28 to TRBJ1-4, with unresolved D. The CDR3 spans 14 residues. Germline V gene lookup returns CDR1 MDHEN and CDR2 SYDVKM. The V end lost 4 bases, the J end lost 8 bases, and 14 bases lay between the germline ends. Here the CDR3 reads CASSSRKVGEKLFF. The CDR3 region has the DNA TGTGCCAGCAGTTCCAGGAAAGTTGGAGAAAAACTGTTTTTT. Variable domain in full (rest from reference TRBV28 and TRBJ1-4): DVKVTQSSRYLVKRTGEKVFLECVQDMDHENMFWYRQDPGLGLRLIYFSYDVKMKEKGDIPEGYSVSREKKERFSLILESASTNQTSMYLCASSSRKVGEKLFFGSGTQLSVL.

This clonotype was seen only a few times. This chain links TRBV7-2 with TRBJ1-2, with TRBD1 matching over 8 bases. The CDR3 extends over 15 amino acids. From germline, CDR1 is SGHTA and CDR2 FQGNSA. V shed 4 bases and J 4 bases; nucleotides not matched to a gene: 8. The CDR3 DNA reads as TGTGCCAGCAGCTACGCCCGGGACAGGCCCTATGGCTACACCTTC. Encoded protein: CASSYARDRPYGYTF.

The sample holds many counts of this clonotype. The chain has TRBV5-6 and TRBJ1-1; 7 bases match TRBD1. The length of the CDR3 is 13 residues. Germline V gene data show CDR1 as SGHDT and CDR2 as YYEEEE. The V gene end was trimmed by 5 bases and the J gene end by 4 bases; junction bases not matched to a gene: 5. The CDR3 DNA sequence: TGTGCCAGCAGGGGTGACAGGGTCACTGAAGCTTTCTTT. It specifies CASRGDRVTEAFF. The full variable domain, completed using reference TRBV5-6 and TRBJ1-1, is DAGVTQSPTHLIKTRGQQVTLRCSPKSGHDTVSWYQQALGQGPQFIFQYYEEEERQRGNFPDRFSGHQFPNYSSELNVNALLLGDSALYLCASRGDRVTEAFFGQGTRLTVV.

The table lists this clonotype with a few counts. The gene calls are TRBV6-9 and TRBJ1-5; unclear D gene. The CDR3 is 14 amino acids. V dropped 6 bases and J dropped 4 bases, with 13 bases sitting between them. Germline values: CDR1 MNHGY, CDR2 SVAAGI. The CDR3 sequence: CASRVWADNQPQHF. DNA of the CDR3: TGTGCCAGCAGAGTTTGGGCAGATAATCAGCCCCAGCATTTT.

This clonotype was observed a handful of times. The chain employs TRBV7-2 and TRBJ2-2, with a weak D call TRBD2 (6 bases). Trimming removed 6 bases at V and 4 bases at J, with 15 bases between. The CDR3 is 15 residues long. Germline loops: CDR1 SGHTA, CDR2 FQGNSA. The CDR3, as DNA: TGTGCCAGCAGGGGACTGGACGTTCGCACCGGGGAGCTGTTTTTT. Encoded protein: CASRGLDVRTGELFF.

The rearrangement joins TRBV7-2 to TRBJ2-7, with 9 bases matching TRBD2. There are 13 residues in the CDR3. CDR1 SGHTA and CDR2 FQGNSA come from the germline V gene. J was trimmed by 6 bases and V by 3 bases; bases with no gene match: 3. The DNA of the CDR3 is TGTGCCAGCAGCTTCGCGGGGGGGCCCGAGCAGTACTTC. This translates into CASSFAGGPEQYF.

This clonotype was detected a few times. The rearrangement uses TRBV4-3 and TRBJ2-1; no clear D gene. Trimming took off 0 bases at V and 10 bases at J, with 10 bases between the two ends. The CDR3 loop spans 13 amino acids. Per the germline V gene, CDR1 is LGHNA and CDR2 is YSLEER. CDR3 in amino acids: CASSQDLVTEQFF. The CDR3, as DNA: TGCGCCAGCAGCCAAGATCTAGTAACCGAGCAGTTCTTC.

There are many counts of this clonotype. The chain carries TRBV28 and TRBJ2-7, with unresolved D. There are 12 residues in the CDR3. With 3 bases removed from V and 4 bases from J, the gap between germline ends came to 7 bases. Germline-derived CDR1 and CDR2 are MDHEN and SYDVKM. CDR3 DNA sequence: TGTGCCAGCAGTTTGGGTGGTTACGAGCAGTACGTC. It translates to CASSLGGYEQYV.

This clonotype was detected a few times. The chain has TRBV7-3 and TRBJ2-7; a weak D match, TRBD2 (5 bases). This CDR3 is built from 15 residues. V lost 3 bases to trimming and J lost 3 bases, with 15 bases between them. CDR1 is SGHTA and CDR2 is FQGTGA in the germline V gene. CDR3 in amino acids: CASSLNPGSGYEQYV. For the CDR3, the DNA is TGTGCCAGCAGCTTGAATCCGGGGTCCGGCTACGAGCAGTACGTC.